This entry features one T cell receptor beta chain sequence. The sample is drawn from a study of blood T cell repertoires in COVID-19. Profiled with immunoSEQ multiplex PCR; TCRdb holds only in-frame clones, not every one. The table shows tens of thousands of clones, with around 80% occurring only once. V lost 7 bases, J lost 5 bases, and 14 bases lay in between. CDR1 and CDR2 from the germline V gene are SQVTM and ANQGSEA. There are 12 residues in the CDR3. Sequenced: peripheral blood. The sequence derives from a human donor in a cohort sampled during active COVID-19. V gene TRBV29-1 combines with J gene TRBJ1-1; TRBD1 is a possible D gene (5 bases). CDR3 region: CSGYGGLTEAFF. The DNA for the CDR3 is TGCAGCGGGTACGGGGGGTTAACTGAAGCTTTCTTT.